These 3 T cell receptor beta chains came from one sample sequenced in a study of blood T cell repertoires in COVID-19. Assay: immunoSEQ multiplex PCR; the TCRdb copy retains only in-frame clones and omits some. The table has about 170,000 clones, 82% seen once; the top ten hold roughly 9.1%. The sequenced sample consisted of peripheral blood. Receptors originate from a woman aged 70 to 79 with acute or convalescent COVID-19.

The chain uses TRBV6-2 or TRBV6-3 and TRBJ1-6, with a tentative D call TRBD1 (5 bases). Per germline, CDR1 MNHEY and CDR2 SVGEGT. Trimming removed 2 bases at V and 5 bases at J, with 10 bases between. CDR3 length: 15 amino acids. The CDR3 nucleotides read TGTGCCAGCAGTTACCTAGGGGAGGATAATTCACCCCTCCACTTT. This gives the protein CASSYLGEDNSPLHF.

This chain connects TRBV5-6 to TRBJ2-3; 7 bases align to TRBD2. J was trimmed by 4 bases and V by 7 bases; bases with no gene match: 12. CDR1 and CDR2 from the germline V gene are SGHDT and YYEEEE. The CDR3 is 15 amino acids. In DNA form, the CDR3 reads TGTGCCAGCCTGGGGGAGGGCAGCGCCCCAGATACGCAGTATTTT. Protein: CASLGEGSAPDTQYF. Variable domain in full (rest from reference TRBV5-6 and TRBJ2-3): DAGVTQSPTHLIKTRGQQVTLRCSPKSGHDTVSWYQQALGQGPQFIFQYYEEEERQRGNFPDRFSGHQFPNYSSELNVNALLLGDSALYLCASLGEGSAPDTQYFGPGTRLTVL.

The gene calls are TRBV25-1 and TRBJ1-1; perhaps TRBD1 as D (5 bases). CDR1 is MGHDK, CDR2 SYGVNS, per germline. The CDR3 sequence is 14 residues long. Trimming removed 3 bases from V and 2 bases from J, with 10 bases in between. CDR3 DNA: TGTGCCAGCAGTGACCCGGGGGGAAACACTGAAGCTTTCTTT. Translating gives CASSDPGGNTEAFF.